This is a list of T cell receptor beta chains from one sample in a study of T cell responses to AZD1222 COVID-19 vaccine. Data came from immunoSEQ multiplex PCR; TCRdb stores just in-frame clones and leaves some out. Of more than 250,000 clones in the sample, more than 85% are singletons; the top ten hold around 0.58%. The sample in question was peripheral blood, obtained on day 0 of AZD1222 vaccination. Every receptor here comes from an adult in good health. Each CDR3 is given with its conserved first and last residue. Each record gives: D gene, V gene, clone size, J gene, CDR3 protein, CDR3 DNA. The D gene is left open where the match is weak. Some rows have no size entry. The others give once, few or many, or a class for an expanded clone.

-	TRBV30	-	TRBJ1-2	CAWSPPGQGYGYTF	TGTGCCTGGAGCCCTCCGGGACAAGGATATGGCTACACCTTC
-	TRBV11-1	-	TRBJ1-4	CASSLGLQANEKLFF	TGTGCCAGCAGCTTGGGGCTACAGGCTAATGAAAAACTGTTTTTT
TRBD1	TRBV3-1/TRBV3-2	few	TRBJ2-7	CASSQDFSGQGFYEQYF	TGTGCCAGCAGCCAAGATTTTTCGGGACAGGGGTTCTACGAGCAGTACTTC
-	TRBV29-1	-	TRBJ2-5	CSVRDGHLQETQYF	TGCAGCGTTCGGGATGGGCATCTACAAGAGACCCAGTACTTC
TRBD1	TRBV3-1/TRBV3-2	few	TRBJ2-7	CASSQSGGDEQYF	TGTGCCAGCAGCCAATCAGGGGGAGACGAGCAGTACTTC
-	TRBV2	-	TRBJ2-6	CASTLSGRGSSGANVLTF	TGTGCCAGCACCCTAAGCGGCAGGGGCAGCTCTGGGGCCAACGTCCTGACTTTC
TRBD1	TRBV3-1/TRBV3-2	-	TRBJ1-6	CASSPGGQGNSPLHF	TGTGCCAGCAGCCCAGGGGGACAGGGTAATTCACCCCTCCACTTT
-	TRBV7-9	-	TRBJ2-7	CASSSGASYEQYF	TGTGCCAGCAGCTCAGGGGCGTCCTACGAGCAGTACTTC
-	TRBV19	-	TRBJ2-7	CASSPRDNYEQYF	TGTGCCAGTAGCCCCCGGGACAACTACGAGCAGTACTTC
-	TRBV11-2	-	TRBJ1-1	CASSLGLRAEAFF	TGTGCCAGCAGCTTAGGGCTCAGAGCTGAAGCTTTCTTT
-	TRBV18	-	TRBJ2-7	CASTGKYEQYF	TGTGCCAGCACAGGGAAATACGAGCAGTACTTC
TRBD1	TRBV6-5	-	TRBJ1-2	CASLGQRFSGYTF	TGTGCCAGCCTGGGACAGAGATTCTCCGGCTACACCTTC
-	TRBV10-2	-	TRBJ1-5	CASSESNRVQPQHF	TGCGCCAGCAGTGAGTCAAACAGGGTCCAGCCCCAGCATTTT
-	TRBV7-2	-	TRBJ1-5	CASSPQGPLSNQPQHF	TGTGCCAGCAGCCCTCAAGGTCCCCTTAGCAATCAGCCCCAGCATTTT
TRBD1	TRBV15	-	TRBJ1-2	CATSRDPTGTGDYGYTF	TGTGCCACCAGCAGAGACCCAACCGGGACAGGTGACTATGGCTACACCTTC
TRBD2	TRBV24-1	-	TRBJ2-1	CATSDDLSGSINEQFF	TGTGCCACCAGTGATGACCTTAGCGGGAGTATCAATGAGCAGTTCTTC
-	TRBV5-1	-	TRBJ1-3	CASSLASVGGTIYF	TGCGCCAGCAGCTTGGCTTCGGTAGGCGGCACCATATATTTT
TRBD1	TRBV5-6	-	TRBJ2-1	CASSPDRGPNNEQFF	TGTGCCAGCAGCCCGGACAGGGGCCCTAACAATGAGCAGTTCTTC
TRBD2	TRBV19	-	TRBJ2-7	CASMGTSGTYEQYF	TGTGCCAGTATGGGGACTAGCGGGACCTACGAGCAGTACTTC
-	TRBV27	-	TRBJ2-7	CASSLWAGGYEQYF	TGTGCCAGCAGTTTATGGGCAGGAGGCTACGAGCAGTACTTC
TRBD2	TRBV10-3	-	TRBJ2-5	CAIRSSGGAGETQYF	TGTGCCATCAGATCTAGCGGGGGGGCCGGGGAGACCCAGTACTTC
TRBD1	TRBV6-5	-	TRBJ1-5	CASSTGTGYQPQHF	TGTGCCAGCAGTACCGGGACAGGATATCAGCCCCAGCATTTT
-	TRBV11-3	-	TRBJ2-5	CASSRNRKETQYF	TGTGCCAGCAGCCGGAACAGGAAAGAGACCCAGTACTTC
-	TRBV28	-	TRBJ2-3	CASSLAGTHTDTQYF	TGTGCCAGCAGTTTGGCGGGGACCCACACAGATACGCAGTATTTT
-	TRBV6-4	-	TRBJ2-3	CASSDSQGTDTQYF	TGTGCCAGCAGTGACTCGCAGGGCACAGATACGCAGTATTTT
-	TRBV5-5	-	TRBJ1-1	CASSRGGNTEAFF	TGTGCCAGCAGCCGTGGGGGTAACACTGAAGCTTTCTTT
-	TRBV19	-	TRBJ1-5	CASSIRRGDQPQHF	TGTGCCAGTAGTATAAGGAGGGGGGACCAGCCCCAGCATTTT
TRBD2	TRBV6-5	-	TRBJ2-2	CASSPGTSLGGELFF	TGTGCCAGCAGTCCCGGGACTAGCCTGGGCGGGGAGCTGTTTTTT
-	TRBV2	-	TRBJ1-4	CASSEAGGKLFF	TGTGCCAGCAGTGAAGCGGGGGGAAAACTGTTTTTT
-	TRBV27	-	TRBJ2-7	CASSRSLGGEQYF	TGTGCCAGCAGCCGCTCCCTAGGGGGCGAGCAGTACTTC
-	TRBV13	-	TRBJ2-7	CASRKQGQGSEQYF	TGTGCCAGCAGAAAACAGGGCCAAGGGTCCGAGCAGTACTTC
-	TRBV5-1	-	TRBJ1-1	CASSLGWGETEAFF	TGCGCCAGCAGCTTGGGGTGGGGGGAGACTGAAGCTTTCTTT
TRBD1	TRBV3-1/TRBV3-2	-	TRBJ1-2	CASSQVDRDGGYTF	TGTGCCAGCAGCCAAGTCGACAGGGACGGTGGCTACACCTTC
-	TRBV11-2	-	TRBJ1-5	CASSLDNGDQPQHF	TGTGCCAGCAGCTTAGATAACGGGGATCAGCCCCAGCATTTT
-	TRBV7-3	-	TRBJ2-2	CASSPQGTGELFF	TGTGCCAGCAGCCCTCAGGGGACCGGGGAGCTGTTTTTT
-	TRBV7-2	-	TRBJ2-7	CASSWAWGVEQYF	TGTGCCAGCAGCTGGGCTTGGGGGGTCGAGCAGTACTTC
-	TRBV7-2	-	TRBJ2-5	CASSRTTRIETQYF	TGTGCCAGCAGCCGGACTACCAGGATAGAGACCCAGTACTTC
-	TRBV2	-	TRBJ1-5	CASSEAGGVQPQHF	TGTGCCAGCAGTGAAGCGGGGGGGGTTCAGCCCCAGCATTTT
TRBD1	TRBV15	once	TRBJ1-5	CATSLGQGFVYSNQPQHF	TGTGCCACCTCTTTAGGACAGGGGTTTGTCTATAGCAATCAGCCCCAGCATTTT
TRBD1	TRBV15	-	TRBJ1-2	CATSSKDRPNYGYTF	TGTGCCACCAGCAGCAAGGACAGGCCCAACTATGGCTACACCTTC
-	TRBV6-2/TRBV6-3	-	TRBJ1-2	CASSSGTSYGYTF	TGTGCCAGCAGCTCCGGGACGTCTTATGGCTACACCTTC
TRBD2	TRBV9	few	TRBJ2-1	CASSVASGEYNEQFF	TGTGCCAGCAGCGTGGCTAGCGGAGAATACAATGAGCAGTTCTTC